A single sample gave rise to the 30 T cell receptor beta chains below, sequenced in a study of blood T cell repertoires in COVID-19. Only in-frame clones appear in the TCRdb table, and some are missing; sequencing was by immunoSEQ multiplex PCR. The repertoire consists of a few hundred thousand clones, with 85% occurring once and the leading ten covering roughly 3.6%. The sequencing sample was made of peripheral blood. All receptors come from a woman aged 18 to 35 with acute or convalescent COVID-19.

This clone has a handful of counts. The J gene is TRBJ1-4, the V gene TRBV27; no clear D. V was shortened by 0 bases and J by 3 bases, with 8 bases between the two germline ends. This CDR3 contains 15 residues. Germline CDR1 and CDR2: MNHEY and SMNVEV (reference sequence). The CDR3 loop reads CASSLSGNANEKLFF. The CDR3 nucleotides are TGTGCCAGCAGTTTATCTGGCAACGCTAATGAAAAACTGTTTTTT.

The chain couples TRBV5-1 to TRBJ1-2, with D perhaps matching TRBD1 (5 bases). Trimming pared 7 bases from V and 2 bases from J, leaving 9 bases between. This CDR3 has 12 amino acids. CDR1 is SGHRS, CDR2 YFSETQ, per germline. CDR3 DNA: TGCGCCAGCCGGGGGGACAACTATGGCTACACCTTC. Its translation: CASRGDNYGYTF.

The gene calls are TRBV12-5 and TRBJ2-1; 7 nucleotides match TRBD1. CDR1 and CDR2 from the germline V gene are LGHNT and FRNRAP. Unmatched junction bases numbered 3, after V lost 2 bases and J lost 5 bases. The CDR3 sequence is 14 residues long. Here the CDR3 reads CASGLRTGDNEQFF. DNA for the CDR3: TGTGCTAGTGGTTTGCGGACAGGAGACAATGAGCAGTTCTTC. Full variable domain (remainder filled in from reference TRBV12-5 and TRBJ2-1): DARVTQTPRHKVTEMGQEVTMRCQPILGHNTVFWYRQTMMQGLELLAYFRNRAPLDDSGMPKDRFSAEMPDATLATLKIQPSEPRDSAVYFCASGLRTGDNEQFFGPGTRLTVL.

The chain links TRBV7-2 to TRBJ1-1, with D uncertain. V lost 6 bases, J lost 11 bases, and 22 bases lay in between. Germline CDR1 SGHTA, CDR2 FQGNSA. The CDR3 extends over 14 amino acids. Written as DNA, the CDR3 is TGTGCCAGCAGGCCAAAACTCGTGGGTGCGCGGGCTTTCTTT. It translates to CASRPKLVGARAFF.

This CDR3 is CASSLAQGGSYNSPLHF. DNA for the CDR3: TGCGCCAGCAGCTTGGCGCAGGGAGGATCCTATAATTCACCCCTCCACTTT. The chain has TRBV5-1 and TRBJ1-6; D is perhaps TRBD1 (5 bases). The germline CDR1 and CDR2 sequences are SGHRS and YFSETQ. This CDR3 spans 17 amino acids. V lost 0 bases and J lost 1, with 11 bases in between.

This sequence joins TRBV5-1 and TRBJ1-1; perhaps TRBD1 as D (6 bases). The CDR3 spans 17 residues. Germline CDR1 is SGHRS and CDR2 is YFSETQ. Trimming shortened V by 7 bases and J by 0 bases, and 22 bases separated the two germline ends. The CDR3 coding sequence is TGCGCCAGCTCTATTGGAGCTACAGGGAACATGAACACTGAAGCTTTCTTT. This translates into CASSIGATGNMNTEAFF.

The chain joins TRBV5-4 to TRBJ1-2, with a weak D call TRBD1 (6 bases). CDR1 and CDR2 from the germline V gene are SGHNT and YYREEE (reference sequence). The V end lost 0 bases, the J end lost 3 bases, and 9 bases lay between the germline ends. The CDR3 contains 14 residues. The CDR3: CASSLGQDYYGYTF. The CDR3 DNA follows: TGTGCCAGCAGCTTGGGACAGGACTACTATGGCTACACCTTC.

V usage is TRBV6-5 and J usage is TRBJ2-7; 9 bases line up with TRBD1. The V and J ends lost 6 bases and 5 bases, in that order; junction bases with no gene match: 5. The CDR3 length is 13 residues. In germline, CDR1 is MNHEY, CDR2 SVGAGI. CDR3 coding DNA: TGTGCCAGCAGGTTGGACAGGGGACACGAGCAGTACTTC. Protein: CASRLDRGHEQYF.

The chain carries TRBV7-2 and TRBJ2-3; 11 nucleotides align to TRBD2. Germline values: CDR1 SGHTA, CDR2 FQGNSA. V shed 0 bases and J 1 base; nucleotides not matched to a gene: 9. This CDR3 is 19 amino acids long. The CDR3 DNA follows: TGTGCCAGCAGCTTAGCGCCGGCTAGCGGGGGGTACCGCACAGATACGCAGTATTTT. Translation: CASSLAPASGGYRTDTQYF.

The count of this clone is one. Other nucleotide sequences in the sample specify the same CDR3. The chain employs TRBV9 and TRBJ1-5, with 9 bases identical to TRBD1. V was pared by 4 bases and J by 4 bases, with 3 bases of the junction left unmatched. This CDR3 comprises 14 residues. Germline V gene lookup returns CDR1 SGDLS and CDR2 YYNGEE. The DNA of the CDR3 is TGTGCCAGCAGCTCTGGGACAGGGAATCAGCCCCAGCATTTT. Translation gives CASSSGTGNQPQHF.

The J gene is TRBJ1-1, the V gene TRBV20-1; D remains unclear. V lost 3 bases to trimming and J lost 0 bases, with 20 bases between them. The V gene's germline CDR1 is DFQATT and CDR2 SNEGSKA (reference sequence). The CDR3 contains 17 residues. The CDR3, as DNA: TGCAGTGCTAGTGGGGTCCCGAGTTCAACTATGAACACTGAAGCTTTCTTT. Protein sequence: CSASGVPSSTMNTEAFF.

V is TRBV28 and J is TRBJ2-1; the match to TRBD2 covers 15 bases. V lost 5 bases to trimming and J lost 6 bases; unmatched junction nucleotides: 5. The CDR3 sequence is 16 residues long. Germline V CDR1 and CDR2: MDHEN, SYDVKM. CDR3 loop: CASSPPGLAGGNEQFF. The CDR3 DNA follows: TGTGCCAGCAGTCCGCCGGGACTAGCGGGAGGCAATGAGCAGTTCTTC.

The J gene is TRBJ2-7, the V gene TRBV30, with a possible D match to TRBD2 (5 bases). V was shortened by 1 base and J by 2 bases, with 9 bases between the two germline ends. The CDR3 contains 13 residues. Germline V lookup: CDR1 GTSNPN, CDR2 SVGIG (reference sequence). CDR3 sequence (DNA): TGTGCCTGGAGTGGGAGGAGCGCCTACGAGCAGTACTTC. Translating gives CAWSGRSAYEQYF. Based on the CDR3 plus reference TRBV30 and TRBJ2-7, the full variable domain is SQTIHQWPATLVQPVGSPLSLECTVEGTSNPNLYWYRQAAGRGLQLLFYSVGIGQISSEVPQNLSASRPQDRQFILSSKKLLLSDSGFYLCAWSGRSAYEQYFGPGTRLTVT.

The chain is built from TRBV29-1 and TRBJ2-4, with 7 bases aligning to TRBD2. V trimming: 0 bases; J trimming: 1 base; junction bases outside the gene matches: 9. The CDR3 is 17 residues long. Germline loops: CDR1 SQVTM, CDR2 ANQGSEA. The CDR3 here is CSVEDLSGKGAKNIQYF. CDR3 coding DNA: TGCAGCGTTGAAGATCTGAGCGGGAAGGGCGCCAAAAACATTCAGTACTTC.

This clone was counted once. The CDR3: CASSSTGTLYNSPLHF. The CDR3 coding sequence is TGTGCCAGTAGTAGCACCGGGACACTCTATAATTCACCCCTCCACTTT. The gene calls are TRBV19 and TRBJ1-6; D possibly corresponds to TRBD1 (6 bases). CDR1 and CDR2 (germline): LNHDA, SQIVND (reference sequence). The CDR3 spans 16 residues. The germline V and J ends were trimmed by 4 bases and 3 bases, with 13 bases remaining between them.

The rearrangement joins TRBV14 to TRBJ1-1; D gene unclear. The CDR3 spans 13 residues. Trimming removed 4 bases from V and 0 bases from J, with 6 bases in between. Germline lookup yields CDR1 SGHDN and CDR2 FVKESK. The CDR3 nucleotides read TGTGCCAGCAGCCCACTGGTGAACACTGAAGCTTTCTTT. It specifies CASSPLVNTEAFF.

Details on this clone: The same CDR3 is also encoded by other DNA sequences in this sample. This chain joins TRBV5-1 and TRBJ1-2, with D perhaps TRBD1 (5 bases). The V end was cut by 4 bases, the J end by 4 bases, with 14 bases between. The CDR3 has 14 amino acids. From germline, CDR1 is SGHRS and CDR2 YFSETQ. The CDR3 protein is CASSLEGQGYGYTF. CDR3 sequence (DNA): TGCGCCAGCAGCCTGGAAGGGCAGGGCTATGGCTACACCTTC. Together with reference TRBV5-1 and TRBJ1-2, the CDR3 gives the full variable domain: KAGVTQTPRYLIKTRGQQVTLSCSPISGHRSVSWYQQTPGQGLQFLFEYFSETQRNKGNFPGRFSGRQFSNSRSEMNVSTLELGDSALYLCASSLEGQGYGYTFGSGTRLTVV.

The chain combines TRBV7-3 with TRBJ2-5, with 8 bases matching TRBD2. Germline values: CDR1 SGHTA, CDR2 FQGTGA. V lost 5 bases to trimming and J lost 3 bases; unmatched junction nucleotides: 8. The CDR3 extends over 15 amino acids. The CDR3 reads CASSPGGALKETQYF. DNA of the CDR3: TGTGCCAGCAGCCCCGGGGGGGCCTTAAAAGAGACCCAGTACTTC.

V and J are TRBV4-1 and TRBJ1-5, with a possible D match to TRBD1 (6 bases). V dropped 5 bases and J dropped 7 bases, with 18 bases sitting between them. This CDR3 spans 15 amino acids. Per germline, CDR1 MGHRA and CDR2 YSYEKL. The CDR3 here is CASSYTGQLLQPQHF. CDR3 bases: TGCGCCAGCAGCTATACTGGACAGCTCCTCCAGCCCCAGCATTTT.

About this clone itself: Other nucleotide sequences in the sample specify the same CDR3. V usage is TRBV28 and J usage is TRBJ1-5; the D gene is possibly TRBD1 (6 bases). The CDR3 is 14 amino acids. Germline V gene data show CDR1 as MDHEN and CDR2 as SYDVKM. Trimming took 0 bases from V and 7 from J, leaving 10 bases between them. The DNA for the CDR3 is TGTGCCAGCAGTTTATGGTCGGGGGGCCAGCCCCAGCATTTT. It is translated as CASSLWSGGQPQHF.

The J gene is TRBJ2-5, the V gene TRBV11-2; 7 bases fit TRBD2. The V gene end was trimmed by 1 base and the J gene end by 7 bases; junction bases not matched to a gene: 3. The CDR3 loop spans 13 amino acids. The germline V gene encodes CDR1 SGHAT and CDR2 FQNNGV. DNA of the CDR3: TGTGCCAGCAGCTTAGCTAGCGGTGGGACCCAGTACTTC. Translation gives CASSLASGGTQYF.

J is TRBJ2-5 and V is TRBV15; tentative D call: TRBD1 (7 bases). CDR1 is LNHNV and CDR2 is YYDKDF in the germline V gene (reference sequence). The CDR3 extends over 15 amino acids. The V and J ends lost 4 bases and 4 bases respectively, with 16 bases between them. The CDR3 spells CATSKEGARRETQYF. For the CDR3, the DNA is TGTGCCACCAGCAAGGAGGGGGCTCGAAGAGAGACCCAGTACTTC.

This chain links TRBV27 with TRBJ2-7; tentative D call: TRBD1 (6 bases). This CDR3 is 15 amino acids long. Per the germline V gene, CDR1 is MNHEY and CDR2 is SMNVEV (reference sequence). V shed 0 bases and J shed 1 base, with 10 bases lying between them. CDR3 amino acids: CASSLSRTVSYEQYF. DNA for the CDR3: TGTGCCAGCAGTTTATCTAGGACAGTGTCCTACGAGCAGTACTTC.

Details on this clone: The same CDR3 is also encoded by other DNA sequences in this sample. The chain carries TRBV9 and TRBJ2-7, with TRBD1 matching 7 bases. The CDR3 contains 14 residues. Germline assignment: CDR1 SGDLS and CDR2 YYNGEE. J lost 3 bases, V lost 0 bases, and 3 bases had no gene match. Written as DNA, the CDR3 is TGTGCCAGCAGCGTAGGACAGGGAAACTACGAGCAGTACTTC. Translated: CASSVGQGNYEQYF.

This clone was counted once. The J gene is TRBJ1-3, the V gene TRBV11-2; D unresolved. Trimming cost V 1 base and J 1 base, with 8 bases left between them. This CDR3 contains 15 residues. The germline gives CDR1 SGHAT, CDR2 FQNNGV. Written as DNA, the CDR3 is TGTGCCAGCAGCTTAGCCGGGATATCTGGAAACACCATATATTTT. Amino acids: CASSLAGISGNTIYF. Using reference TRBV11-2 and TRBJ1-3 for the parts outside the CDR3, the full variable domain is EAGVAQSPRYKIIEKRQSVAFWCNPISGHATLYWYQQILGQGPKLLIQFQNNGVVDDSQLPKDRFSAERLKGVDSTLKIQPAKLEDSAVYLCASSLAGISGNTIYFGEGSWLTVV.

The chain links TRBV2 to TRBJ1-1; D may be TRBD1 (5 bases). CDR1 and CDR2 from the germline V gene are SNHLY and FYNNEI. Trimming took 5 bases from V and 9 from J, leaving 13 bases between them. The CDR3 has 12 residues. In DNA form, the CDR3 reads TGTGCCAGCAGTTCCACAGGAGACAAAGCTTTCTTT. Its protein is CASSSTGDKAFF.

The V call is TRBV3-1 (or the pseudogene TRBV3-2), the J call TRBJ2-3; a weak D match, TRBD2 (7 bases). The CDR3 runs 16 residues. Germline V gene sequence: CDR1 LGHDT, CDR2 YNNKEL (reference sequence). V lost 0 bases, J lost 3 bases, and 13 bases lay in between. CDR3 DNA: TGTGCCAGCAGCCAAGAGCTGGGGGGGCTTACAGATACGCAGTATTTT. Amino acid sequence: CASSQELGGLTDTQYF.

DNA for the CDR3: TGTGCCAGCAGCTTAGGGGGTTTGCGGGAGTCAGATACGCAGTATTTT. It is translated as CASSLGGLRESDTQYF. The chain recombines TRBV7-7 with TRBJ2-3, with 7 bases lining up with TRBD2. The germline V gene encodes CDR1 SSHAT and CDR2 FNYEAQ (reference sequence). CDR3 length: 16 residues. Losses at the gene ends were 1 base for V and 4 bases for J; bases not matched to a gene: 8.

This rearrangement joins TRBV2 to TRBJ1-6; D ambiguous. The V and J ends lost 5 bases and 3 bases respectively, with 14 bases between them. CDR1 is SNHLY, CDR2 FYNNEI, per germline. This CDR3 spans 16 amino acids. In DNA form, the CDR3 reads TGTGCCAGCAGTTCCCTAGGGAGGGACTATAATTCACCCCTCCACTTT. It yields the protein CASSSLGRDYNSPLHF. Full variable domain (remainder filled in from reference TRBV2 and TRBJ1-6): EPEVTQTPSHQVTQMGQEVILRCVPISNHLYFYWYRQILGQKVEFLVSFYNNEISEKSEIFDDQFSVERPDGSNFTLKIRSTKLEDSAMYFCASSSLGRDYNSPLHFGNGTRLTVT.

V gene TRBV7-6 combines with J gene TRBJ1-2, with a tentative D call TRBD1 (6 bases). V dropped 1 base and J dropped 5 bases, with 11 bases sitting between them. Germline CDR1 is SGHVS and CDR2 is FNYEAQ. The CDR3 has 14 amino acids. DNA of the CDR3: TGTGCCAGCAGCTTAGGTGGGCAGGGGTATGGCTACACCTTC. Protein: CASSLGGQGYGYTF.